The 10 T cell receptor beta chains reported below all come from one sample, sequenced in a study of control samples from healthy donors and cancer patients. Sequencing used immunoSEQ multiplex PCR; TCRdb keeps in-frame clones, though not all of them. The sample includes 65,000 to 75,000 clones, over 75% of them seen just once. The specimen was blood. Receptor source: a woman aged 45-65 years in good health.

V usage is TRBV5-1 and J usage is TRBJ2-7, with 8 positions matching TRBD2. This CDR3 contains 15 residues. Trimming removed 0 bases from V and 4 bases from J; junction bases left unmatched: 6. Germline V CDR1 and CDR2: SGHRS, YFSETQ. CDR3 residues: CASSLVAGGLYEQYF. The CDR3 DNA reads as TGCGCCAGCAGCTTGGTTGCGGGGGGCTTGTACGAGCAGTACTTC.

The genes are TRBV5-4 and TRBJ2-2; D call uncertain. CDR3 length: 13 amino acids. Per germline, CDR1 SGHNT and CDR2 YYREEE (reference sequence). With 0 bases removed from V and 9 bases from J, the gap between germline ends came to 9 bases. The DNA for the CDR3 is TGTGCCAGCAGCTTGGGGGCCATCCGGGAGCTGTTTTTT. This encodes CASSLGAIRELFF.

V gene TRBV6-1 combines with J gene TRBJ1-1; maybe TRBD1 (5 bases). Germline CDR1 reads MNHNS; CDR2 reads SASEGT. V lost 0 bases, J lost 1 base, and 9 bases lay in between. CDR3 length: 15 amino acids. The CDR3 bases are TGTGCCAGCAGTGAAGCGACAACAGGGAACACTGAAGCTTTCTTT. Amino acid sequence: CASSEATTGNTEAFF.

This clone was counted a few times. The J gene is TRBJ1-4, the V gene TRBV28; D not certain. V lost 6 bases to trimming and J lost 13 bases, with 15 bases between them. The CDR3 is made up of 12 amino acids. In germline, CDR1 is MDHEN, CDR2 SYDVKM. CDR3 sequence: CASSAIMGRLFF. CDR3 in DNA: TGTGCCAGCAGCGCCATCATGGGGAGACTGTTTTTT.

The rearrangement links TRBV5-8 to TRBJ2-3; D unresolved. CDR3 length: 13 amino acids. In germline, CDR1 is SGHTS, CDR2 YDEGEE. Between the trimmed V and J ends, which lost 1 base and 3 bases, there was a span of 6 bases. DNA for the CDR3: TGTGCCAGCAGCTTGATGGGGACAGATACGCAGTATTTT. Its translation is CASSLMGTDTQYF.

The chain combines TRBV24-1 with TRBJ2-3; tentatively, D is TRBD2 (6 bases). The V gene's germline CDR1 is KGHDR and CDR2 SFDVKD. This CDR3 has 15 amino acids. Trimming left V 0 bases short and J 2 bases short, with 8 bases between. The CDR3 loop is CATSDLAGLTDTQYF. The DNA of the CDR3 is TGTGCCACCAGTGATTTGGCGGGGCTCACAGATACGCAGTATTTT.

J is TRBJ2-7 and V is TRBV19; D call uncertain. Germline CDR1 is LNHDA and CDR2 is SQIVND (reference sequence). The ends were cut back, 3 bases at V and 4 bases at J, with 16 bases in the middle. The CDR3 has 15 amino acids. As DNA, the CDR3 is TGTGCCAGTAGTATCTCTTCGGAGCCCGGATACGAGCAGTACTTC. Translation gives CASSISSEPGYEQYF.

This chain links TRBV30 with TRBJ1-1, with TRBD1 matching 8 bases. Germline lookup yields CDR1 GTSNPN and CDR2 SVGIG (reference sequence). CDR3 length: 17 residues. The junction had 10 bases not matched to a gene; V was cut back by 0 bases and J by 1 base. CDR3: CAWSVRVDRVRNTEAFF. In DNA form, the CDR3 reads TGTGCCTGGAGTGTAAGGGTGGACAGGGTTCGGAACACTGAAGCTTTCTTT.

The CDR3 protein is CASRPSTGYHQPQHF. The CDR3 DNA is TGTGCCAGCAGACCTTCAACAGGGTATCATCAGCCCCAGCATTTT. The gene calls are TRBV27 and TRBJ1-5; D is perhaps TRBD1 (6 bases). Germline CDR1 MNHEY, CDR2 SMNVEV (reference sequence). Trimming removed 6 bases from V and 5 bases from J, with 17 bases in between. CDR3 length equals 15 residues.

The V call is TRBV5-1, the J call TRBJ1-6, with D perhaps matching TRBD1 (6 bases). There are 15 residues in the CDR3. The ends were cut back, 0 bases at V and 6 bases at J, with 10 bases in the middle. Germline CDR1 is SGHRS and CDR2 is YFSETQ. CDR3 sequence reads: CASSLETGINSPLHF. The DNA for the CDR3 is TGCGCCAGCAGCTTGGAGACAGGCATTAATTCACCCCTCCACTTT. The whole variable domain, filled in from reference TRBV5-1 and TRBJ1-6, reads KAGVTQTPRYLIKTRGQQVTLSCSPISGHRSVSWYQQTPGQGLQFLFEYFSETQRNKGNFPGRFSGRQFSNSRSEMNVSTLELGDSALYLCASSLETGINSPLHFGNGTRLTVT.